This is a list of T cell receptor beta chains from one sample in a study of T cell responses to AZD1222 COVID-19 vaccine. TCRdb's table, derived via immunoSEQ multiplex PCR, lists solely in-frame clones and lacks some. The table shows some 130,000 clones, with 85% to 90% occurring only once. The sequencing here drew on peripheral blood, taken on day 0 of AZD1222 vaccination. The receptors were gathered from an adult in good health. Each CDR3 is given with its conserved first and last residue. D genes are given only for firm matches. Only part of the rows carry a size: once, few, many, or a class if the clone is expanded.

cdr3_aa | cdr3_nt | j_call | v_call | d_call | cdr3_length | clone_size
CASSLLANEKLFF | TGTGCCAGCAGCTTACTGGCTAATGAAAAACTGTTTTTT | TRBJ1-4 | TRBV7-2 | - | 13 | once
CASSSGGLETQYF | TGTGCCAGCAGTAGCGGGGGGCTCGAAACCCAGTACTTC | TRBJ2-5 | TRBV7-3 | TRBD2 | 13 | -
CASSRGTGDQYF | TGTGCCAGCAGCCGAGGGACCGGAGATCAGTACTTC | TRBJ2-4 | TRBV6-5 | - | 12 | -
CASRSGTVSLYEQYF | TGTGCCAGCAGATCCGGGACAGTTTCTCTGTACGAGCAGTACTTC | TRBJ2-7 | TRBV6-5 | TRBD1 | 15 | -
CASSGGQPNTEAFF | TGCGCCAGCAGCGGGGGACAGCCCAACACTGAAGCTTTCTTT | TRBJ1-1 | TRBV5-1 | TRBD1 | 14 | once
CASSAGRLGEQYF | TGCGCCAGCAGCGCCGGTCGGCTGGGCGAGCAGTACTTC | TRBJ2-7 | TRBV5-1 | - | 13 | -
CASRLGGSETQYF | TGTGCCAGCCGGCTGGGGGGGTCAGAGACCCAGTACTTC | TRBJ2-5 | TRBV19 | TRBD2 | 13 | -
CASSPLGSLDYGYTF | TGTGCCAGCAGCCCCCTCGGGTCTCTAGACTATGGCTACACCTTC | TRBJ1-2 | TRBV5-4 | - | 15 | -
CASSRKTAGDQPQHF | TGTGCCAGCAGCCGAAAAACGGCAGGGGATCAGCCCCAGCATTTT | TRBJ1-5 | TRBV6-5 | - | 15 | once
CASSQDFGFWGYTF | TGCGCCAGCAGCCAAGATTTCGGGTTCTGGGGCTACACCTTC | TRBJ1-2 | TRBV4-3 | - | 14 | few
CASRDRGRYEQYF | TGTGCCAGCCGGGACAGGGGTAGGTACGAGCAGTACTTC | TRBJ2-7 | TRBV19 | TRBD1 | 13 | -
CASSTTLKTEAFF | TGTGCCAGCAGTACTACACTGAAAACTGAAGCTTTCTTT | TRBJ1-1 | TRBV28 | - | 13 | once
CASSLGQGNIQYF | TGTGCCAGCAGTTTAGGGCAGGGAAACATTCAGTACTTC | TRBJ2-4 | TRBV12-3/TRBV12-4 | - | 13 | -
CASSLGGRAKTEAFF | TGTGCCAGCAGCTTAGGAGGCAGGGCGAAGACTGAAGCTTTCTTT | TRBJ1-1 | TRBV7-2 | - | 15 | -
CASSLGKMADEKLFF | TGTGCCAGCTCACTGGGGAAAATGGCAGATGAAAAACTGTTTTTT | TRBJ1-4 | TRBV18 | - | 15 | few
CASSTAGVSNQPQHF | TGTGCCAGCAGTACGGCAGGGGTAAGCAATCAGCCCCAGCATTTT | TRBJ1-5 | TRBV27 | - | 15 | -
CASSVVPKAGELFF | TGTGCCAGCAGCGTAGTCCCAAAGGCCGGGGAGCTGTTTTTT | TRBJ2-2 | TRBV9 | - | 14 | -
CASSPDVAGQNYGYTF | TGTGCCAGCTCACCAGATGTAGCGGGGCAAAACTATGGCTACACCTTC | TRBJ1-2 | TRBV18 | - | 16 | -